Listed below are T cell receptor beta chains from one sample, sequenced in a study of CD8 T cells in Susac syndrome. TCRdb re-analysed the immunoSEQ multiplex PCR reads in MiXCR, keeping a single row per CDR3 protein. The sample includes roughly 200,000 distinct CDR3 sequences, over 85% of them seen just once. Sequencing was performed on CD4+ T cells from PBMCs. All receptors come from a human donor in good health. The CDR3 runs from the conserved cysteine through the conserved F or W. Fields, in order: J gene, D gene, V gene, CDR3 protein, CDR3 DNA. The D gene is left open where the match is weak.

TRBJ2-3 | - | TRBV20-1 | CSAAPLVYTSTDTQYF | TGCAGTGCTGCCCCACTAGTTTATACTAGCACAGATACGCAGTATTTT
TRBJ2-5 | - | TRBV2 | CASAWGQGQETQYF | TGTGCCAGCGCTTGGGGCCAGGGGCAAGAGACCCAGTACTTC
TRBJ1-2 | - | TRBV9 | CASSVGMGRGYGYTF | TGTGCCAGCAGCGTAGGCATGGGGCGGGGGTATGGCTACACCTTC
TRBJ2-5 | - | TRBV7-8 | CASSPRRVSYQETQYF | TGTGCCAGCAGCCCTCGCAGGGTCTCGTACCAAGAGACCCAGTACTTC
TRBJ1-2 | - | TRBV7-2 | CASSLNQFSYTF | TGTGCCAGCAGCTTAAACCAGTTCAGCTACACCTTC
TRBJ2-3 | - | TRBV19 | CASTQTGRQTDTQYF | TGTGCCAGCACCCAGACTGGACGACAAACAGATACGCAGTATTTT
TRBJ1-2 | - | TRBV4-1 | CASSHVDYGYTF | TGCGCCAGCAGCCATGTGGACTATGGCTACACCTTC
TRBJ2-1 | TRBD2 | TRBV19 | CASHPTERGGGEQFF | TGTGCCAGCCACCCCACGGAGCGGGGGGGCGGTGAGCAGTTCTTC
TRBJ1-2 | - | TRBV30 | CAWSGAGSTGYTF | TGTGCCTGGAGTGGGGCAGGGAGTACTGGCTACACCTTC
TRBJ1-5 | - | TRBV20-1 | CSARTGAQTQHF | TGCAGTGCTAGGACCGGGGCCCAGACCCAGCATTTT
TRBJ1-2 | TRBD1 | TRBV5-4 | CASSPGGQASINYGYTF | TGTGCCAGCAGCCCTGGCGGACAGGCCTCTATTAACTATGGCTACACCTTC
TRBJ1-1 | - | TRBV9 | CASSVQWGDTEAFF | TGTGCCAGCAGCGTACAATGGGGAGACACTGAAGCTTTCTTT
TRBJ2-3 | TRBD2 | TRBV11-1 | CASTNPPGLGPDTQYF | TGTGCCAGCACTAACCCCCCGGGACTAGGACCCGATACGCAGTATTTT
TRBJ1-4 | TRBD1 | TRBV6-5 | CASRRVRDRNEKLFF | TGTGCCAGCAGGCGGGTCCGGGACAGAAATGAAAAACTGTTTTTT